This TCR beta chain stems from a study of OX40 agonist ivuxolimab in advanced cancers. Clones were read by immunoSEQ multiplex PCR, and TCRdb kept only the in-frame ones, dropping some. The top ten hold 0.45% to 0.65% of the sample, which has approximately 77,000 clones, over 80% seen once. Germline V gene sequence: CDR1 KGHSH, CDR2 LQKENI. Trimming took off 4 bases at V and 2 bases at J, with 17 bases between the two ends. The CDR3 has 16 amino acids. Sequenced here: CD4+ or CD8+ T cells sorted from blood, sampled in a trial of the OX40 agonist ivuxolimab. This sequence originates from an adult with an advanced solid tumor such as melanoma, head and neck, liver or kidney cancer. The chain uses TRBV18 and TRBJ1-2; D ambiguous. CDR3 sequence reads: CASSHGSSTPNYGYTF. In nucleotides, the CDR3 is TGTGCCAGCTCACACGGGAGTTCCACCCCCAACTATGGCTACACCTTC.